This record concerns one TCR beta chain sequence. Its antigen is currently unknown. Trimming removed 0 bases from V and 7 bases from J, with 7 bases in between. Germline CDR1 is LGHDT and CDR2 is YNNKEL (reference sequence). The CDR3 contains 12 residues. This sample is part of a study of Ad26.COV2.S vaccination and SARS-CoV-2 variants. Whole-study findings and limits: Total T cell responses were possibly underestimated by TCR breadth and depth analyses.

Clones were sequenced by immunoSEQ multiplex PCR, and TCRdb holds only the in-frame ones, with some missing. The sample has some 320,000 clones, approximately 86% seen once; the top ten hold 2.1%. Treatment here: some 19 received Ad26.COV2.S at low or high dose, single or two shots; several received placebo; per-sample allocation not given. Specimen acquisition occurred on day 63 following the initial vaccine or placebo injection. The receptor was derived from a person aged 18 to 65 who received the Ad26.COV2.S COVID-19 vaccine or a placebo. V and J are TRBV3-1 (or the pseudogene TRBV3-2) and TRBJ2-7; unclear D gene. The sequencing here drew on peripheral blood, taken in a trial of Ad26.COV2.S vaccine versus placebo. CDR3 bases: TGTGCCAGCAGCCAAGAACTGTGGGAGCAGTACTTC. Residues: CASSQELWEQYF.